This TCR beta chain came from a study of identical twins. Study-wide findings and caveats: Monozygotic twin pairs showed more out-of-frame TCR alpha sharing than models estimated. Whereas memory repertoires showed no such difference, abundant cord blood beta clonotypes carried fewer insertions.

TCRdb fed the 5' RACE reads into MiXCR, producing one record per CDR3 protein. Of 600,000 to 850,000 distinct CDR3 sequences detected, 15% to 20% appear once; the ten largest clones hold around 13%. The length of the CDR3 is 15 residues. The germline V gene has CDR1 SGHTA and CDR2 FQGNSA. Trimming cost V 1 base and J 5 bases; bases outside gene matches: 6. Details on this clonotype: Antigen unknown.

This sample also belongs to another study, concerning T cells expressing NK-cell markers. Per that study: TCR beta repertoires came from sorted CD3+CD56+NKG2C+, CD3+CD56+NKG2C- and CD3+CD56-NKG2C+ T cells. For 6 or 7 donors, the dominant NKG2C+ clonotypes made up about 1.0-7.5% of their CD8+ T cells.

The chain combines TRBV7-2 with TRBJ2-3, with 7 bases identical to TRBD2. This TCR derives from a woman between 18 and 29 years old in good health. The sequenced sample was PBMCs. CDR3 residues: CASSLVAGVGDTQYF. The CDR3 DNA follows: TGTGCCAGCAGCTTAGTCGCGGGAGTGGGAGATACGCAGTATTTT. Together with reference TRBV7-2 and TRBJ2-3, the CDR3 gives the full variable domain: GAGVSQSPSNKVTEKGKDVELRCDPISGHTALYWYRQSLGQGLEFLIYFQGNSAPDKSGLPSDRFSAERTGGSVSTLTIQRTQQEDSAVYLCASSLVAGVGDTQYFGPGTRLTVL.